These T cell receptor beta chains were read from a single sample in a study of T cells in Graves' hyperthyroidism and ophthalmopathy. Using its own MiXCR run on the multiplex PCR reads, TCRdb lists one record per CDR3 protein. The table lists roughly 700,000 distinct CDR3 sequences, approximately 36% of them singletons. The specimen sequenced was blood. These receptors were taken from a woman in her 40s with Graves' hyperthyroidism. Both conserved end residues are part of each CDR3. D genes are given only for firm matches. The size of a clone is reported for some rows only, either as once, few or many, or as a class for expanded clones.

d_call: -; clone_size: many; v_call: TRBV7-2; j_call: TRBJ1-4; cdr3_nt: TGTGCCAGCAGCTTCAATGGATATCGAGAAAAACTGTTTTTT; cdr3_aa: CASSFNGYREKLFF
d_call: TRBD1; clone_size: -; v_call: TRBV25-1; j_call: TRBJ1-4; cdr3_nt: TGTGCCAGCAGTTGGTCATTACAGGGGAATGAAAAACTGTTTTTT; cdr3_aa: CASSWSLQGNEKLFF
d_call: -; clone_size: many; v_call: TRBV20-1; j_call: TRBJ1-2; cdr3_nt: TGCAGTGCTGGAATCAACAACTATGGCTACACCTTC; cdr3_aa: CSAGINNYGYTF
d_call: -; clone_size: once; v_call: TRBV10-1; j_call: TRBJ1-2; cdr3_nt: TGTGCCAGCAGTTACCTCCCCTTCCGGGCGAGGGGGGCCGAACTCTCTGGCTACACCTTC; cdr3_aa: CASSYLPFRARGAELSGYTF
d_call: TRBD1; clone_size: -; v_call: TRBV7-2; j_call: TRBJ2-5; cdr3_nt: TGCGCCAGCAGCTCCGGGACAGGGACGGCCCAAGAGACCCAGTACTTC; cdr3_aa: CASSSGTGTAQETQYF
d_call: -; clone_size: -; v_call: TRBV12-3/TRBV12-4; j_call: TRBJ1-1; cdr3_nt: TGTGCCAGCAGTACGTTGGGAGCTTTCTTT; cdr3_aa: CASSTLGAFF
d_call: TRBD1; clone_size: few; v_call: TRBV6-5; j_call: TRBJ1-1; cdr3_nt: TGTGCCAGGGATACAGGGGGCGATGGCACTGAAGCTTTCTTT; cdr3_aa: CARDTGGDGTEAFF
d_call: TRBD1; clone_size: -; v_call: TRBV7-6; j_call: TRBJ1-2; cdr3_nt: TGTGCCAGCAGCAAACTGACAGGGGGCGCTGGAAACACCTTC; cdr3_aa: CASSKLTGGAGNTF
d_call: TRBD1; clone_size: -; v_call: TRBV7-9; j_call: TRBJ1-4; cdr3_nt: TGTGCCAGCAGCTCCGACAGGGGGCCACACTTCCTGGAAACTAATGAAAAACTGTTTTTT; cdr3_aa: CASSSDRGPHFLETNEKLFF
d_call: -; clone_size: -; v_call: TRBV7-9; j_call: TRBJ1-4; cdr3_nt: TGTGCCAGCAGCTTAGATGGGAGGGCCCAGAATGAAAAACTGTTTTTT; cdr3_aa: CASSLDGRAQNEKLFF
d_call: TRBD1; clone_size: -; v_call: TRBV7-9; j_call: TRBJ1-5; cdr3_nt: TGTGCCAGCAGCCCATTCCGGGACAGGGGGTCGTTCGAGCATTTT; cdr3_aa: CASSPFRDRGSFEHF
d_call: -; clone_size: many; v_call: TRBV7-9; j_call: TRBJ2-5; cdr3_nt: TGTGCCAGCAGCTTAAGTAGGGAGGAAGAGACCCAGTACTTC; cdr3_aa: CASSLSREEETQYF
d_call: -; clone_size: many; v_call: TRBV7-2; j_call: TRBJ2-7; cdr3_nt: TGTGCCAGCAGCTTATTGCCGGGATTCACCTACGAGCAGTACTTC; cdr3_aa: CASSLLPGFTYEQYF
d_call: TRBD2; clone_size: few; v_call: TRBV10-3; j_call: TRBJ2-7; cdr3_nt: TGTGCCAGCAGTTACTCGCAGACTAGCGGGAGACCCTACGAGCAGTACTTC; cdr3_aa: CASSYSQTSGRPYEQYF
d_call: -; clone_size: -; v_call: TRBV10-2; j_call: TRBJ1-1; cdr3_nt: TGCGCCAGCACCGTGGACACTGAAGCTTTCTTT; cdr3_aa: CASTVDTEAFF
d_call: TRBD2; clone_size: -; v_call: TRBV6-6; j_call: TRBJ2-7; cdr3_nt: TGTGCCAGCAGTTACTTCAGAGCGGGAGGCCTCTACGAGCAGTACTTC; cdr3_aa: CASSYFRAGGLYEQYF
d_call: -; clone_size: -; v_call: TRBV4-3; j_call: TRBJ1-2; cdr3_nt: TGCGCCAGCCAACCCCTACAGGGTAACTATGGCTACACCTTC; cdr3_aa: CASQPLQGNYGYTF
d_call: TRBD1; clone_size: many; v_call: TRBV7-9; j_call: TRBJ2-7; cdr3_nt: TGTGCCAGCAGCTCCTTTCCCCCTGACAGGGAGAGCTCCTACGAGCAGTACTTC; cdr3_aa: CASSSFPPDRESSYEQYF
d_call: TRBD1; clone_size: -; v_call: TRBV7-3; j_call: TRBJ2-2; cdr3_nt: TGTGCCAGCAACACAGGGGGTGCCGGGGAGCTGTTTTTT; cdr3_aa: CASNTGGAGELFF
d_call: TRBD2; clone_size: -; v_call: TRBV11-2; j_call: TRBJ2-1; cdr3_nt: TGTGCCAGCAGCTCTAGCGGGGCGTACAATGAGCAGTTCTTC; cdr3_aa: CASSSSGAYNEQFF
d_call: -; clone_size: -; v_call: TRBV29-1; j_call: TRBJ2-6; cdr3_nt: TGCAGCGTTGTGGCAGGGACAAAGGTCTCTGGGGCCAACGTCCTGACTTTC; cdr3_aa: CSVVAGTKVSGANVLTF
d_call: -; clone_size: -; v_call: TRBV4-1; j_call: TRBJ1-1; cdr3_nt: TGCGCCAGCAGCCAGGGTCGGGGGGGCGCTGACGCTGAAGCTTTCTTT; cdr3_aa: CASSQGRGGADAEAFF
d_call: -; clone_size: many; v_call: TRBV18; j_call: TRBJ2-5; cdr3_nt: TGTGCCAGCTCACCCGGGGTGGAGACCCAGTACTTC; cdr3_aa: CASSPGVETQYF
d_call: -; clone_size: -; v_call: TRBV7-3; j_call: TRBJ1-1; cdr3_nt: TGTGCCAGCAGCTTAGTTTGGGGGAGATTCTTT; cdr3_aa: CASSLVWGRFF
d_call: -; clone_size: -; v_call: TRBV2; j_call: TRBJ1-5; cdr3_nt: TGCGCCAGCAGCCAAGTCCTTCCGGGGGTGGTTAGTCAGCCCCAGCATTTT; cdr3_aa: CASSQVLPGVVSQPQHF
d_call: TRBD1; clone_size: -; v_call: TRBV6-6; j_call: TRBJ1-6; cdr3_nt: TGTGCCAGCAGTTCGCGAACAGGGGGCACCTCCTATAATTCACCCCTCCACTTT; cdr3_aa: CASSSRTGGTSYNSPLHF
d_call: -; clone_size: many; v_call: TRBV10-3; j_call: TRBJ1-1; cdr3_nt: TGTGCCATCAGTGAGTACCTACAGGGAGACACTGAAGCTTTCTTT; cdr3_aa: CAISEYLQGDTEAFF
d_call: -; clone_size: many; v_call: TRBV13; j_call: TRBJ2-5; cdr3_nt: TGTGCCAGCAGCTCAAATCCGGAGACCCAGTACTTC; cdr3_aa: CASSSNPETQYF
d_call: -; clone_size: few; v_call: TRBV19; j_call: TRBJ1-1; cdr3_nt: TGTGCCAGTAGTATAGCAGGGTGGAACACTGAAGCTTTCTTT; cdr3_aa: CASSIAGWNTEAFF
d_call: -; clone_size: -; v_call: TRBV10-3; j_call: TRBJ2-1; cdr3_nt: TGTGCCATCAGTGAGTCTGGCAGGGCATCTTCCTACAATGAGCAGTTCTTC; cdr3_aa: CAISESGRASSYNEQFF
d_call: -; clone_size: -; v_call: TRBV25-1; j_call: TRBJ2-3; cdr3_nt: TGTGCCATCAGTGTGCCCGAGGAAGGCACAGATACGCAGTATTTT; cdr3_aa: CAISVPEEGTDTQYF
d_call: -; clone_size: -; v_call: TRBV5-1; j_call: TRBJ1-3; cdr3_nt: TGCGCCAGCAGCTACTCCGGGACCTCCACTGGAAACACCATATATTTT; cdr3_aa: CASSYSGTSTGNTIYF
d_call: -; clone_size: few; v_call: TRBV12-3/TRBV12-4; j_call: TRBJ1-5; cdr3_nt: TGTGCCAGCAGTCGGACGTCCAGCAATCAGCCCCAGCATTTT; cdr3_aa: CASSRTSSNQPQHF
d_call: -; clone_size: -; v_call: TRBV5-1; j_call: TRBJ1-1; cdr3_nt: TGCGCCAGCAGCCATAAGGGTTGGGGTGAGAACACTGAAGCTTTCTTT; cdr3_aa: CASSHKGWGENTEAFF
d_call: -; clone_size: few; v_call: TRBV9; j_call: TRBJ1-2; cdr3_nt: TGTGCCAGCAGCGTATTAGGGCAGGCCGGCTGGAGTGGCTACACCTTC; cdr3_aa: CASSVLGQAGWSGYTF
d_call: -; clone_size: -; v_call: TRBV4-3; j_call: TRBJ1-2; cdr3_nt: TGCGCCAGCAGCCAAACCCCCCCAGGGAACTATGGCTACACCTTC; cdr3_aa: CASSQTPPGNYGYTF
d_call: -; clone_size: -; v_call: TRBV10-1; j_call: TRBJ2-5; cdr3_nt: TGCGCCAGCAGTGCCCGTTTGACGGGAGAGGAGAAGACCCAGTACTTC; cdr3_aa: CASSARLTGEEKTQYF
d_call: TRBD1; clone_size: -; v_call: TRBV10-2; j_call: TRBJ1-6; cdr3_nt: TGCGCCAGCAGTTGGACAGGGGGTGAACCCCTCCACTTT; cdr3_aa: CASSWTGGEPLHF
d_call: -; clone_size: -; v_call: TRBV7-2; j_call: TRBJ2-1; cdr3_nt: TGTGCCAGCCTACGAAAGGGGTCCTACAATGAGCAGTTCTTC; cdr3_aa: CASLRKGSYNEQFF
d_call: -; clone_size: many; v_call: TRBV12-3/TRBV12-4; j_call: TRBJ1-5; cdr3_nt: TGTGCCAGCAGTCCCAGGGATGTCGGACAGCCCCAGCATTTT; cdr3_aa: CASSPRDVGQPQHF
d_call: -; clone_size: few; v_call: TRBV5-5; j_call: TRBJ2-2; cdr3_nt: TGTGCCAGCAGCTTGGACTGGGACACCGGGGAGCTGTTTTTT; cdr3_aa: CASSLDWDTGELFF
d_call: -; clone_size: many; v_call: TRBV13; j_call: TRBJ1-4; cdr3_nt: TGTGCCAGCAGTCCCCGAGGGGGGGGTGAAAAACTGTTTTTT; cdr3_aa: CASSPRGGGEKLFF
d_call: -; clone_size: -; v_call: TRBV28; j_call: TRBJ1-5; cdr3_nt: TGTGCCAGCAGTTTAGGGTCCTTTCAGCCCCAGCATTTT; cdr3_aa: CASSLGSFQPQHF
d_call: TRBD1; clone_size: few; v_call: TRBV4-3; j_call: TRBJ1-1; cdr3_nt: TGCGCCAGCAGCCAAGACAGGGGGCACACTGAAGCTTTCTTT; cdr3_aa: CASSQDRGHTEAFF
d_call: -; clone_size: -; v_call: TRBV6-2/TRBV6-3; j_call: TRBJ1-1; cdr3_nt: TGTGCCAGCAGTTACTACCTTAACAGGCCCCTGAACACTGAAGCTTTCTTT; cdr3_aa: CASSYYLNRPLNTEAFF
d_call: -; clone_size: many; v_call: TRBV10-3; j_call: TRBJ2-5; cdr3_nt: TGTGCCATCAGTGATTTAGGGCGGGAGACCCAGTACTTC; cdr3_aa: CAISDLGRETQYF